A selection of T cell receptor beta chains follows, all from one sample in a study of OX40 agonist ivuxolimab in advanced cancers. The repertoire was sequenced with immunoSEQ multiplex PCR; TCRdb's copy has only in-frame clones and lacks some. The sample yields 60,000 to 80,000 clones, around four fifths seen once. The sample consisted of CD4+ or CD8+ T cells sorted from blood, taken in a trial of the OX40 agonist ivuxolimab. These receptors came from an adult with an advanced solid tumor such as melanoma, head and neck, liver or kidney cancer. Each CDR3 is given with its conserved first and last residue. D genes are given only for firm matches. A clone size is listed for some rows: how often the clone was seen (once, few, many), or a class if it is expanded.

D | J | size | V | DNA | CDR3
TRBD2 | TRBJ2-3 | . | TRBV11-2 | TGTGCCAGCAGCTTAGAGACTAGCGGGAGTACAGATACGCAGTATTTT | CASSLETSGSTDTQYF
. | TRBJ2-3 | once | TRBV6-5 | TGTGCCAGCAGTTTCAGTGGCGATACGCAGTATTTT | CASSFSGDTQYF
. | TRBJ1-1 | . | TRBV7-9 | TGTGCCAGCAGCTTAGCAGGGAGGGTCACTGAAGCTTTCTTT | CASSLAGRVTEAFF
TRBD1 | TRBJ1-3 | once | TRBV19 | TGTGCCAGTCAGACAGGGCCCTCTGGAAACACCATATATTTT | CASQTGPSGNTIYF
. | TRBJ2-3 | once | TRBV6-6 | TGTGCCAGCAGGGAGGGAGCAGATACGCAGTATTTT | CASREGADTQYF
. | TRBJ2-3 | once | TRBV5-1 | TGCGCCAGCAGCTGGGCGGGGATCCGATCAGATACGCAGTATTTT | CASSWAGIRSDTQYF
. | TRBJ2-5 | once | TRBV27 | TGTGCCAGCAGTTTCACTCAGGGGCCCCAAGAGACCCAGTACTTC | CASSFTQGPQETQYF
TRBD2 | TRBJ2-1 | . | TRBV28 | TGTGCCAGCAGTTTCGAGCGGGAGTTATCCCGGAATGAGCAGTTCTTC | CASSFERELSRNEQFF
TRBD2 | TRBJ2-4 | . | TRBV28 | TGTGCCAGCACCCCAGCGGGAGTCAAAAACATTCAGTACTTC | CASTPAGVKNIQYF
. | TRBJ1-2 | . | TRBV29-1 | TGCAGCGTTGTGGACGCTAACTATGGCTACACCTTC | CSVVDANYGYTF
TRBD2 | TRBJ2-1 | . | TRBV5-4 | TGTGCCAGCAGCTTGGCCGGCGGGAGGGGGATCAATGAGCAGTTCTTC | CASSLAGGRGINEQFF
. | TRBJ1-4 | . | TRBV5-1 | TGCGCCAGCAGCTTGGGGCGAGAGGGTGAAAAACTGTTTTTT | CASSLGREGEKLFF
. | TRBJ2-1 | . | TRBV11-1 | TGTGCCAGCAGCCCGCGCCAGGGGAGACCGGGACGGAAATACAATGAGCAGTTCTTC | CASSPRQGRPGRKYNEQFF
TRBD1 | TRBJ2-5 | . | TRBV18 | TGTGCCAGCTCACCAAATCAGGGGGACCAAGAGACCCAGTACTTC | CASSPNQGDQETQYF
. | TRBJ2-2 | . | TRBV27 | TGTGCCAGCAGTTTCCGGCCCAGACCCAACACCGGGGAGCTGTTTTTT | CASSFRPRPNTGELFF
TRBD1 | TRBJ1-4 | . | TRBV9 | TGTGCCAGCAGCGTAGAGGGGACAGGGTATGAAAAACTGTTTTTT | CASSVEGTGYEKLFF
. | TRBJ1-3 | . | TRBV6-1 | TGTGCCAGTAACCCCCGGGGGACCGGAAACACCATATATTTT | CASNPRGTGNTIYF
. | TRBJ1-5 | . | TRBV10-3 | TGTGCCATCACCGATGGCAATCAGCCCCAGCATTTT | CAITDGNQPQHF
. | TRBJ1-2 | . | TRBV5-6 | TGTGCCAGCAGCGTCGGACATCTTAACTATGGCTGCACCTTC | CASSVGHLNYGCTF
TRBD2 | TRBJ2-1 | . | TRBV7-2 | TGTGCCAGCAGGACGACTAGCGGGATTTACAATGAGCAGTTCTTC | CASRTTSGIYNEQFF
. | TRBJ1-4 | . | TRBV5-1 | TGCGCCTCCGGGGCAGCTAATGAAAAACTGTTTTTT | CASGAANEKLFF
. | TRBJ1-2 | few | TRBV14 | TGTGCCAGCAGCCCCGTTACAGGGTCCTATGGCTACACCTTC | CASSPVTGSYGYTF
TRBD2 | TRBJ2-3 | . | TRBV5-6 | TGTGCCAGCAGCTTGGTACTAACCGGGAGGGCAGATACGCAGTATTTT | CASSLVLTGRADTQYF
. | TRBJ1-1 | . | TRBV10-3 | TGTGCCATCAACTCCCAAGGATCCTTGAAAGCTTTCTTT | CAINSQGSLKAFF
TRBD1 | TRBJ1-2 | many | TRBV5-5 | TGTGCCAGCAGCTTAGAACAGGGGGCGACCTATGGCTACACCTTC | CASSLEQGATYGYTF
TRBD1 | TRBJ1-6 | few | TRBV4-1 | TGCGCCAGCAGCCAGAGGGACAGTAAGAATTCACCCCTCCACTTT | CASSQRDSKNSPLHF
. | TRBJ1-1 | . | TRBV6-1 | TGTGCCAGCCGAGGGGGGTTAAGTTCTGAAGCTTTCTTT | CASRGGLSSEAFF
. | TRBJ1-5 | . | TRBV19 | TGTGCCAGTAGTCCGAGGGCCGGGGCGTGGGAGCCCCAGCATTTT | CASSPRAGAWEPQHF
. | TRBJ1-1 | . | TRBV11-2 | TGTGCCAGCAGCTTAGGGGGCGGGAACACTGAAGCTTTCTTT | CASSLGGGNTEAFF
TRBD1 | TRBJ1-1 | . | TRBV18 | TGTGCCAGCTCACCTACAGGGGGCAGGGTTGAAGCTTTCTTT | CASSPTGGRVEAFF
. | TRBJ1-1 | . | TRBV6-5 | TGTGCCAGCAGGGCGTTCGGAACTGAAGCTTTCTTT | CASRAFGTEAFF
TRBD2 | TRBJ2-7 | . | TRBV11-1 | TGTGCCAGCAGCTTACTGGGAAGCGGGACCTACTACGAGCAGTACTTC | CASSLLGSGTYYEQYF
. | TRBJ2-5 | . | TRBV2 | TGTGCCAGCAGGCCCGGGGTTCAAGAGACCCAGTACTTC | CASRPGVQETQYF
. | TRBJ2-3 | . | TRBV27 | TGTGCCAGCAGTTTTCGGGGATCCCGCAGCGATACGCAGTATTTT | CASSFRGSRSDTQYF
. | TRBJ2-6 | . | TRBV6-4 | TGTGCCAGCAGCTTAGCCGGGTTTACCAACGTCCTGACTTTC | CASSLAGFTNVLTF
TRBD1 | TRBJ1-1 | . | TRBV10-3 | TGTGCCATCAGTTATGACAGGGGCACTGAAGCTTTCTTT | CAISYDRGTEAFF
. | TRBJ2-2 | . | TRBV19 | TGTGCCAGTAGTAGGGCGGCACCGGGAAGACCCGGGGAGCTGTTTTTT | CASSRAAPGRPGELFF
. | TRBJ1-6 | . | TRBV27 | TGTGCCAGCAGTTTCGGCCCGCATGGCAATGGTTCACCCCTCCACTTT | CASSFGPHGNGSPLHF
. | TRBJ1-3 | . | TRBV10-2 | TGCGCCAGCAGTGAGGCCTATAGGACAGCCACCTCTGGAAACACCATATATTTT | CASSEAYRTATSGNTIYF
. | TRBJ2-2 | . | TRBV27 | TGTGCCAGCAGTCCCGACAGATACACCGGGGAGCTGTTTTTT | CASSPDRYTGELFF
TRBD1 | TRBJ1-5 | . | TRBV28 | TGTGCCAGCAGTCCTTCGACAGGGACTCAGCCCCAGCATTTT | CASSPSTGTQPQHF